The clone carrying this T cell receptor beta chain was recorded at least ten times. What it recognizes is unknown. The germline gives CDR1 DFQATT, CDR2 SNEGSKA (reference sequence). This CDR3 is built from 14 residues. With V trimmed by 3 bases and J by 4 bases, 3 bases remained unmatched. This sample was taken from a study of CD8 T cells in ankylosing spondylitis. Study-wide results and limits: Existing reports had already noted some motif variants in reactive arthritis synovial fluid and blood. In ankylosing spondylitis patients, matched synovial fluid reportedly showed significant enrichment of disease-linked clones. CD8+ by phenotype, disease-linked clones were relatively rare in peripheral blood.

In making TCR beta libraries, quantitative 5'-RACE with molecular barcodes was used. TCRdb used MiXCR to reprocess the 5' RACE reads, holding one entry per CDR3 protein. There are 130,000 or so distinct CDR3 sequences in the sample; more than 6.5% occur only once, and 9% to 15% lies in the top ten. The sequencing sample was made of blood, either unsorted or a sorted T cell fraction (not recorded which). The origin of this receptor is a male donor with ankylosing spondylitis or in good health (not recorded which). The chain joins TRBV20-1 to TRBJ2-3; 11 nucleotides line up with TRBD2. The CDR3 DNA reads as TGCAGTGCTAGGCCTAGCGGGAGGTCAGATACGCAGTATTTT. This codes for CSARPSGRSDTQYF.